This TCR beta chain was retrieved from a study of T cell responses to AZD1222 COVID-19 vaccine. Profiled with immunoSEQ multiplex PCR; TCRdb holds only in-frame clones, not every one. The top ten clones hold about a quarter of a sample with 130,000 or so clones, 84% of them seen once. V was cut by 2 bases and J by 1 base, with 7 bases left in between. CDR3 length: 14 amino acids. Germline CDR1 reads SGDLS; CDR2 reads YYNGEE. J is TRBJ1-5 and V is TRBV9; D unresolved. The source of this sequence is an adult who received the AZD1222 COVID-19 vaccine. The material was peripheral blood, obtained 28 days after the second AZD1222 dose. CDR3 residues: CASSVGRSNQPQHF. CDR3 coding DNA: TGTGCCAGCAGCGTCGGGCGCAGCAATCAGCCCCAGCATTTT.